The rows below give T cell receptor beta chains drawn from one sample of a study of human T cells and chemical hapten exposure. TCRdb re-called the RACE reads through MiXCR, storing one row per CDR3 protein. The sample has about 50,000 distinct CDR3 sequences, approximately 9.5% seen once. Specimen: whole blood, collected in connection with sensitization to the hapten diphenylcyclopropenone (DPC). All receptors come from a woman in her twenties or thirties with alopecia areata. Some clones in this sample may be carry-over from other donors' samples. The CDR3 runs from the conserved cysteine through the conserved F or W. Each record gives: D gene, J gene, clone size, V gene, CDR3 protein, CDR3 DNA. The D gene is left open where the match is weak. Clone size is not always given. Where it is, it says once, few, many or a class for expanded clones.

D: .; J: TRBJ2-7; size: .; V: TRBV7-9; CDR3: CASSYGTTSYEQYF; DNA: TGTGCCAGCAGCTACGGGACCACCTCCTACGAGCAGTACTTC
D: .; J: TRBJ1-4; size: .; V: TRBV12-3/TRBV12-4; CDR3: CASRLSGTCDEKLFF; DNA: TGTGCCAGCAGACTCTCCGGGACGTGTGATGAAAAACTGTTTTTT
D: TRBD2; J: TRBJ2-3; size: many; V: TRBV20-1; CDR3: CSAALTSGGRGDTQYF; DNA: TGCAGTGCTGCTTTGACTAGCGGGGGCCGTGGGGATACGCAGTATTTT
D: .; J: TRBJ2-5; size: few; V: TRBV12-3/TRBV12-4; CDR3: CASSFFWDGRVQETQYF; DNA: TGTGCCAGCAGTTTTTTCTGGGATGGGCGGGTACAAGAGACCCAGTACTTC
D: .; J: TRBJ2-3; size: many; V: TRBV6-2/TRBV6-3; CDR3: CASSYYITDTQYF; DNA: TGTGCCAGCAGTTACTATATTACAGATACGCAGTATTTT
D: TRBD1; J: TRBJ1-5; size: few; V: TRBV5-4; CDR3: CASSQGDGQPQHF; DNA: TGTGCCAGCAGTCAGGGGGACGGACAGCCCCAGCATTTT
D: TRBD1; J: TRBJ1-6; size: few; V: TRBV27; CDR3: CASSPPGQGGYSPLHF; DNA: TGTGCCAGCAGTCCTCCAGGACAGGGTGGATATTCACCCCTCCACTTT
D: TRBD1; J: TRBJ2-3; size: .; V: TRBV5-1; CDR3: CASSKDRGTDTQYF; DNA: TGCGCCAGCAGCAAGGACAGGGGCACAGATACGCAGTATTTT
D: .; J: TRBJ1-1; size: many; V: TRBV30; CDR3: CAWGSGAMNTEAFF; DNA: TGTGCCTGGGGATCCGGGGCCATGAACACTGAAGCTTTCTTT
D: TRBD1; J: TRBJ2-7; size: .; V: TRBV7-9; CDR3: CASSRARQGDGEQYF; DNA: TGTGCCAGCAGCCGGGCTCGACAGGGCGATGGCGAGCAGTACTTC
D: .; J: TRBJ2-2; size: few; V: TRBV24-1; CDR3: CATREHTGELFF; DNA: TGTGCCACCAGAGAACACACCGGGGAGCTGTTTTTT
D: .; J: TRBJ2-7; size: .; V: TRBV4-2; CDR3: CASSQRIGGLAYEQYF; DNA: TGTGCCAGCAGCCAACGAATCGGGGGCCTTGCCTACGAGCAGTACTTC
D: TRBD1; J: TRBJ1-2; size: .; V: TRBV7-2; CDR3: CASSSLTGGWSGYTF; DNA: TGTGCCAGCAGCTCCTTGACAGGGGGCTGGTCCGGCTACACCTTC
D: .; J: TRBJ1-1; size: many; V: TRBV6-2/TRBV6-3; CDR3: CASSYSPRGAEAFF; DNA: TGTGCCAGCAGTTACTCCCCGCGGGGCGCTGAAGCTTTCTTT
D: .; J: TRBJ2-1; size: .; V: TRBV4-3; CDR3: CASSQDNPHPGTHNEQFF; DNA: TGCGCCAGCAGCCAAGATAATCCACACCCAGGGACACACAATGAGCAGTTCTTC
D: .; J: TRBJ1-1; size: .; V: TRBV7-9; CDR3: CASSFEQANEAFF; DNA: TGTGCCAGCAGCTTTGAGCAGGCGAATGAAGCTTTCTTT
D: TRBD1; J: TRBJ2-1; size: .; V: TRBV20-1; CDR3: CSAVGTVTYGYNEQFF; DNA: TGCAGTGCTGTAGGGACAGTCACATATGGATACAATGAGCAGTTCTTC
D: .; J: TRBJ1-1; size: many; V: TRBV5-1; CDR3: CASSLESPVSEAFF; DNA: TGCGCCAGCAGCTTGGAATCGCCAGTCTCTGAAGCTTTCTTT
D: TRBD1; J: TRBJ1-2; size: .; V: TRBV4-2; CDR3: CASSQEGTGRLYGYTF; DNA: TGTGCCAGCAGCCAAGAGGGGACAGGCCGCCTCTATGGCTACACCTTC
D: TRBD1; J: TRBJ2-7; size: few; V: TRBV28; CDR3: CASRGGQGPLDEQYF; DNA: TGTGCCAGCAGGGGGGGACAGGGCCCATTGGACGAGCAGTACTTC
D: TRBD1; J: TRBJ1-2; size: .; V: TRBV7-2; CDR3: CASSLTGTGTPYGYTF; DNA: TGTGCCAGCAGCTTGACCGGGACAGGCACCCCATATGGCTACACCTTC
D: TRBD1; J: TRBJ1-5; size: .; V: TRBV7-2; CDR3: CASSLAATGSNQPQHF; DNA: TGTGCCAGCAGCTTAGCGGCGACAGGGTCGAATCAGCCCCAGCATTTT
D: .; J: TRBJ1-1; size: .; V: TRBV7-9; CDR3: CASSLQGYGTEAFF; DNA: TGTGCCAGCAGCTTACAGGGTTACGGCACTGAAGCTTTCTTT
D: TRBD1; J: TRBJ2-3; size: .; V: TRBV6-2/TRBV6-3; CDR3: CASSWDRDPDTQYF; DNA: TGTGCCAGCAGTTGGGACAGGGACCCAGATACGCAGTATTTT
D: .; J: TRBJ2-7; size: few; V: TRBV6-5; CDR3: CASSYSGDSYEQYF; DNA: TGTGCCAGCAGTTACTCAGGGGACTCCTACGAGCAGTACTTC
D: TRBD2; J: TRBJ2-3; size: .; V: TRBV9; CDR3: CASSSRRLAGGPADTQYF; DNA: TGTGCCAGCAGCTCACGGAGACTAGCGGGGGGGCCTGCAGATACGCAGTATTTT
D: .; J: TRBJ1-2; size: few; V: TRBV25-1; CDR3: CASSELWPTPYGYTF; DNA: TGTGCCAGCAGTGAATTATGGCCCACCCCCTATGGCTACACCTTC
D: .; J: TRBJ1-3; size: few; V: TRBV15; CDR3: CATSRDQEDWRNTIYF; DNA: TGTGCCACCAGCAGAGATCAAGAAGATTGGAGAAACACCATATATTTT
D: TRBD2; J: TRBJ2-3; size: .; V: TRBV20-1; CDR3: CSAAPGQRVAGSTDTQYF; DNA: TGCAGTGCTGCCCCCGGACAGCGGGTAGCGGGGAGCACAGATACGCAGTATTTT
D: TRBD2; J: TRBJ2-3; size: .; V: TRBV9; CDR3: CASSAGLAGGVGTDTQYF; DNA: TGTGCCAGCAGCGCTGGACTAGCGGGGGGAGTAGGCACAGATACGCAGTATTTT
D: .; J: TRBJ1-2; size: many; V: TRBV6-5; CDR3: CASSYTDDYGYTF; DNA: TGTGCCAGCAGTTACACGGACGATTATGGCTACACCTTC
D: TRBD1; J: TRBJ1-2; size: few; V: TRBV4-2; CDR3: CASSQGGGETAFYGYTF; DNA: TGTGCCAGCAGCCAAGGAGGGGGCGAGACTGCTTTCTATGGCTACACCTTC
D: .; J: TRBJ1-5; size: many; V: TRBV28; CDR3: CASSLSQPQHF; DNA: TGTGCCAGCAGTTTAAGTCAGCCCCAGCATTTT
D: TRBD1; J: TRBJ2-3; size: few; V: TRBV5-1; CDR3: CASSREGQGIPDTQYF; DNA: TGCGCCAGCAGCCGAGAAGGACAGGGGATCCCAGATACGCAGTATTTT
D: .; J: TRBJ2-5; size: many; V: TRBV24-1; CDR3: CATSDMSRETQYF; DNA: TGTGCCACCAGTGATATGAGCAGGGAGACCCAGTACTTC
D: TRBD1; J: TRBJ2-2; size: many; V: TRBV20-1; CDR3: CSASGTGWRNTGELFF; DNA: TGCAGTGCTAGCGGGACAGGTTGGAGGAACACCGGGGAGCTGTTTTTT
D: .; J: TRBJ1-5; size: .; V: TRBV7-9; CDR3: CASSWTSGQPQHF; DNA: TGTGCCAGCAGCTGGACATCGGGTCAGCCCCAGCATTTT
D: .; J: TRBJ2-6; size: .; V: TRBV28; CDR3: CASSLAGISESSGANVLTF; DNA: TGTGCCAGCAGTTTAGCAGGGATTTCTGAATCCTCTGGGGCCAACGTCCTGACTTTC
D: .; J: TRBJ1-4; size: few; V: TRBV20-1; CDR3: CSARAGEVATNEKLFF; DNA: TGCAGTGCTAGAGCAGGGGAGGTGGCAACTAATGAAAAACTGTTTTTT
D: .; J: TRBJ1-1; size: medium-sized; V: TRBV6-4; CDR3: CASSSDGENTEAFF; DNA: TGTGCCAGCAGTTCTGACGGAGAAAACACTGAAGCTTTCTTT
D: .; J: TRBJ2-5; size: .; V: TRBV5-1; CDR3: CASSLVIAAQETQYF; DNA: TGCGCCAGCAGCTTGGTGATAGCGGCCCAAGAGACCCAGTACTTC
D: .; J: TRBJ2-3; size: .; V: TRBV20-1; CDR3: CSENGGGGTDTQYF; DNA: TGCAGTGAAAACGGGGGCGGAGGCACAGATACGCAGTATTTT
D: .; J: TRBJ1-6; size: many; V: TRBV2; CDR3: CASSSTQGRGTPLHF; DNA: TGTGCCAGCAGTTCAACTCAGGGGAGAGGGACACCCCTCCACTTT
D: TRBD1; J: TRBJ1-1; size: few; V: TRBV11-2; CDR3: CASSLVRDREAFF; DNA: TGTGCCAGCAGCTTAGTAAGGGACAGAGAAGCTTTCTTT
D: .; J: TRBJ2-5; size: .; V: TRBV18; CDR3: CASSPHEGETQYF; DNA: TGTGCCAGCTCACCACATGAGGGAGAGACCCAGTACTTC
D: .; J: TRBJ1-1; size: many; V: TRBV30; CDR3: CAWGWRVTEAFF; DNA: TGTGCCTGGGGGTGGCGGGTCACTGAAGCTTTCTTT
D: TRBD2; J: TRBJ2-5; size: few; V: TRBV28; CDR3: CASSSLAGGQETQYF; DNA: TGTGCCAGCAGTTCGCTAGCGGGGGGCCAAGAGACCCAGTACTTC
D: .; J: TRBJ1-2; size: few; V: TRBV29-1; CDR3: CSVAGTGLSSYGYTF; DNA: TGCAGCGTTGCGGGTACAGGGCTCTCTAGCTATGGCTACACCTTC
D: .; J: TRBJ2-5; size: few; V: TRBV18; CDR3: CASSPECQETQYF; DNA: TGTGCCAGCTCACCAGAGTGCCAAGAGACCCAGTACTTC
D: .; J: TRBJ2-5; size: few; V: TRBV7-9; CDR3: CASSLVATKETQYF; DNA: TGTGCCAGCAGCTTAGTGGCTACCAAAGAGACCCAGTACTTC
D: .; J: TRBJ1-6; size: few; V: TRBV13; CDR3: CASSLGAVSYNSPLHF; DNA: TGTGCCAGCAGCTTAGGGGCAGTCTCCTATAATTCACCCCTCCACTTT
D: .; J: TRBJ2-7; size: few; V: TRBV30; CDR3: CAWSSNQGPYEQYF; DNA: TGTGCCTGGAGTTCAAACCAGGGCCCCTACGAGCAGTACTTC
D: .; J: TRBJ2-3; size: .; V: TRBV4-2; CDR3: CASSQDGDRTDTQYF; DNA: TGTGCCAGCAGCCAAGACGGGGACCGAACAGATACGCAGTATTTT
D: .; J: TRBJ1-5; size: .; V: TRBV15; CDR3: CATSRDGGYQPQHF; DNA: TGTGCCACCAGCAGAGACGGGGGTTATCAGCCCCAGCATTTT
D: .; J: TRBJ2-3; size: few; V: TRBV29-1; CDR3: CSVAAGTLTDTQYF; DNA: TGCAGCGTTGCGGCAGGGACCCTCACAGATACGCAGTATTTT
D: .; J: TRBJ1-1; size: .; V: TRBV5-6; CDR3: CASSPVPGQGTNTEAFF; DNA: TGTGCCAGCAGCCCCGTCCCGGGACAAGGAACGAACACTGAAGCTTTCTTT
D: .; J: TRBJ2-5; size: .; V: TRBV29-1; CDR3: CSVDNRRETQYF; DNA: TGCAGCGTTGACAACCGGCGGGAGACCCAGTACTTC
D: .; J: TRBJ1-1; size: many; V: TRBV7-2; CDR3: CASSLGGVGRRTEAFF; DNA: TGTGCCAGCAGCTTAGGTGGGGTGGGGAGGAGAACTGAAGCTTTCTTT
D: TRBD2; J: TRBJ2-3; size: .; V: TRBV20-1; CDR3: CSAQGRGGATDTQYF; DNA: TGCAGTGCTCAGGGTCGGGGGGGAGCCACAGATACGCAGTATTTT
D: .; J: TRBJ1-5; size: .; V: TRBV6-2/TRBV6-3; CDR3: CAAGSSHQPQHF; DNA: TGTGCCGCAGGGAGCTCGCATCAGCCCCAGCATTTT